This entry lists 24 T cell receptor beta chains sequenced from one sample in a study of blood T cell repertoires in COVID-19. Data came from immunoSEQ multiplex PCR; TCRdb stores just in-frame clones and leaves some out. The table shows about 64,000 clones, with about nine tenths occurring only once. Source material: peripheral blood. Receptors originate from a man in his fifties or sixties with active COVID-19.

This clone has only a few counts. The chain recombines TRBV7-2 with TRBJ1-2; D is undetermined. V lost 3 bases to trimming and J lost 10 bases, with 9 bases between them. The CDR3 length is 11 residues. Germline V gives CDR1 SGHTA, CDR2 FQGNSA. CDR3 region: CASSFSSSYTF. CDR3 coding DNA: TGTGCCAGCAGCTTCTCTAGTTCCTACACCTTC.

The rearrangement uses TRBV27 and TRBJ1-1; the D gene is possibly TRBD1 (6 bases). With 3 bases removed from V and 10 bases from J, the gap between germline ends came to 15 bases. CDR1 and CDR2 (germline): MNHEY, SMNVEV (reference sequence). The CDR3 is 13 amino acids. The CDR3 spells CASSFRTEQGAFF. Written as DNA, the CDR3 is TGTGCCAGCAGTTTCAGGACAGAGCAAGGAGCTTTCTTT.

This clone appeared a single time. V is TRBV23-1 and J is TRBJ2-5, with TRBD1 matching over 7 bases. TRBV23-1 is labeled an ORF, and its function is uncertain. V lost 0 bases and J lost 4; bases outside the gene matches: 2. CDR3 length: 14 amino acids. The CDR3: CASSQSAGGETQYF. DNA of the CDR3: TGCGCCAGCAGTCAATCAGCAGGGGGAGAGACCCAGTACTTC.

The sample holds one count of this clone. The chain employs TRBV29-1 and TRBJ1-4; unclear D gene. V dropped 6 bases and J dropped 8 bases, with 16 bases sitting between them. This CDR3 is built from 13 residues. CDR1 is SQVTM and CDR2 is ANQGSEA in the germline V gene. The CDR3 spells CSVRALTGEKLFF. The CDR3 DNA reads TGCAGCGTCCGGGCCTTAACGGGGGAAAAACTGTTTTTT. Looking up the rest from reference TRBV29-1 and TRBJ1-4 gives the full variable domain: SAVISQKPSRDICQRGTSLTIQCQVDSQVTMMFWYRQQPGQSLTLIATANQGSEATYESGFVIDKFPISRPNLTFSTLTVSNMSPEDSSIYLCSVRALTGEKLFFGSGTQLSVL.

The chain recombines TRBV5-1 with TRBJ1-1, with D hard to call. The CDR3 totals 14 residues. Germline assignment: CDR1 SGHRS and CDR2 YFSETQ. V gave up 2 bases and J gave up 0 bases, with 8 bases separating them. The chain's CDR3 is CASSLFPMNTEAFF. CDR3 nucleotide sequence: TGCGCCAGCAGCTTATTCCCTATGAACACTGAAGCTTTCTTT.

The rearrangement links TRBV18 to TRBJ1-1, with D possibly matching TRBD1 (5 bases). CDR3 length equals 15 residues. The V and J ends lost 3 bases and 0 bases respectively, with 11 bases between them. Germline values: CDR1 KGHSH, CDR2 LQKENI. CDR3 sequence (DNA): TGTGCCAGCTCACCGCTGGGGCTCCTGAACACTGAAGCTTTCTTT. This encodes CASSPLGLLNTEAFF.

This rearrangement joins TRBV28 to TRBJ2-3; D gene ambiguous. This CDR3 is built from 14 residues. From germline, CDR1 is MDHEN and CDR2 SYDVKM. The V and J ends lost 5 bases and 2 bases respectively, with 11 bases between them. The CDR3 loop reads CASSTLVNTDTQYF. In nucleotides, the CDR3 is TGTGCCAGCAGTACCCTAGTGAACACAGATACGCAGTATTTT.

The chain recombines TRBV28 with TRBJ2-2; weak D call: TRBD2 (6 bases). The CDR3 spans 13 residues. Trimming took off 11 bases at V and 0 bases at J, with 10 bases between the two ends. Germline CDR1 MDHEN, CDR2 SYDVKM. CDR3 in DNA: TGTGCCTACGGGACTTCGAACACCGGGGAGCTGTTTTTT. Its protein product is CAYGTSNTGELFF.

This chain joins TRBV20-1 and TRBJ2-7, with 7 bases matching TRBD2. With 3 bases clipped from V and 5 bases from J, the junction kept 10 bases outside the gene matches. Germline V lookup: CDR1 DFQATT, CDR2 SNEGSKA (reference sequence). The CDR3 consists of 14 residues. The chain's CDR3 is CSASVGLLPHEQYF. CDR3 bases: TGCAGTGCTAGTGTGGGACTACTACCCCACGAGCAGTACTTC.

The CDR3 region is CASSEWGQSIQETQYF. CDR3 nucleotide sequence: TGTGCCAGCAGTGAGTGGGGACAGTCGATCCAAGAGACCCAGTACTTC. V gene TRBV6-1 combines with J gene TRBJ2-5, with 7 bases that match TRBD1. Germline CDR1 reads MNHNS; CDR2 reads SASEGT. V dropped 3 bases and J dropped 1; count of bases not matched to a gene: 8. The CDR3 covers 16 residues.

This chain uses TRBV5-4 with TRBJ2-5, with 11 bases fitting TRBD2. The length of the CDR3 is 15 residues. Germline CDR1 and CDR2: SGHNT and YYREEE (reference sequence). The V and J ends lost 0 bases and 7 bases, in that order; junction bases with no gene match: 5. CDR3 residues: CASSLAGTSGRTQYF. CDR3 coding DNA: TGTGCCAGCAGCTTGGCCGGGACTAGCGGAAGGACCCAGTACTTC.

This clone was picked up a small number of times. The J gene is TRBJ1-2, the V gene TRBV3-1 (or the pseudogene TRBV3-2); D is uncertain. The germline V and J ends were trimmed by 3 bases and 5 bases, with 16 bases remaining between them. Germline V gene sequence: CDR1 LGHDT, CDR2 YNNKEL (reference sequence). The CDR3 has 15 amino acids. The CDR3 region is CASSHSSRTTYGYTF. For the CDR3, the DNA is TGTGCCAGCAGCCACTCTTCCAGAACTACTTATGGCTACACCTTC.

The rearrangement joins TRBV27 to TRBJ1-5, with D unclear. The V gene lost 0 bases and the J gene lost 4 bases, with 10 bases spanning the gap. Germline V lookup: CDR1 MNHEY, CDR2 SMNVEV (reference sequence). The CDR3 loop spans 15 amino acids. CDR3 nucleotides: TGTGCCAGCAGTTTATCTGCGATATTAAATCAGCCCCAGCATTTT. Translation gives CASSLSAILNQPQHF.

CDR3 loop: CASSLDLIGHEQYF. As DNA, the CDR3 is TGTGCCAGCAGCTTAGACCTCATTGGGCACGAGCAGTACTTC. The chain has TRBV11-2 and TRBJ2-7; D is undetermined. CDR1 and CDR2 from the germline V gene are SGHAT and FQNNGV. The ends were cut back, 0 bases at V and 5 bases at J, with 11 bases in the middle. This CDR3 comprises 14 residues.

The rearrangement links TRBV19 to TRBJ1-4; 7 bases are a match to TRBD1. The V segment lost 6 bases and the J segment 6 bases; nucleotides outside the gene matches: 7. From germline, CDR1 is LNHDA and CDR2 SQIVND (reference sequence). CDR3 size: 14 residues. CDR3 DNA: TGTGCCAGTAGCGAGGGGGCGATTTATGAAAAACTGTTTTTT. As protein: CASSEGAIYEKLFF.

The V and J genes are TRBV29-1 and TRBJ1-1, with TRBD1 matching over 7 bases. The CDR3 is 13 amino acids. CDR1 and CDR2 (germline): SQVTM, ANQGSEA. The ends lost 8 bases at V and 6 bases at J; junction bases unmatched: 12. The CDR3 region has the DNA TGCAGCTTTTTTGACAGGGCAAGCTCTGAAGCTTTCTTT. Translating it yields CSFFDRASSEAFF.

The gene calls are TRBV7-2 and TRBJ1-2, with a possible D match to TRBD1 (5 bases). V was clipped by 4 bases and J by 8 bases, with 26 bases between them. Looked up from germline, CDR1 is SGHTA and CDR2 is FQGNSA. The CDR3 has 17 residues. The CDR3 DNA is TGTGCCAGCAGCTCAACCGGAATTGGGGGGGAGGTGAGAGGCTACACCTTC. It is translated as CASSSTGIGGEVRGYTF. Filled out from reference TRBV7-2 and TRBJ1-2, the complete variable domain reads GAGVSQSPSNKVTEKGKDVELRCDPISGHTALYWYRQSLGQGLEFLIYFQGNSAPDKSGLPSDRFSAERTGGSVSTLTIQRTQQEDSAVYLCASSSTGIGGEVRGYTFGSGTRLTVV.

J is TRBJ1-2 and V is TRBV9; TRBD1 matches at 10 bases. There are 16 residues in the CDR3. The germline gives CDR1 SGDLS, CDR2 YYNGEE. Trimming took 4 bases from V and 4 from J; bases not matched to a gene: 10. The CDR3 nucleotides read TGTGCCAGCAGCCCCGGGGGCCGGGACAGGGGCTATGGCTACACCTTC. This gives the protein CASSPGGRDRGYGYTF.

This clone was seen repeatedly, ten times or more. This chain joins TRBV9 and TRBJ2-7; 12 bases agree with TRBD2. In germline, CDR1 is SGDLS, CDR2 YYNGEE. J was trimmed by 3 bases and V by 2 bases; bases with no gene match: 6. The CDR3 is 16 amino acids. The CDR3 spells CASSVDLAGGIYEQYF. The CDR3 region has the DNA TGTGCCAGCAGCGTGGATCTAGCGGGAGGGATCTACGAGCAGTACTTC.

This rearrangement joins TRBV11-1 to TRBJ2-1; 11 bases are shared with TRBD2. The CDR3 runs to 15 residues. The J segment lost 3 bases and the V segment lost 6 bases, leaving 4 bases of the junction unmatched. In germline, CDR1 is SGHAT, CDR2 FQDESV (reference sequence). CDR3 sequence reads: CASRPGTSGYNEQFF. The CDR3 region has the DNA TGTGCCAGCAGGCCCGGGACTAGCGGCTACAATGAGCAGTTCTTC.

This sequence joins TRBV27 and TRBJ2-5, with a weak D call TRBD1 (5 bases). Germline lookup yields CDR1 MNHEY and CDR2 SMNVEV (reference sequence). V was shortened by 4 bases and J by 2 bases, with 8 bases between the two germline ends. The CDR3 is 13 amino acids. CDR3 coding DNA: TGTGCCAGCAGTTCCACAGGTCAAGAGACCCAGTACTTC. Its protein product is CASSSTGQETQYF.

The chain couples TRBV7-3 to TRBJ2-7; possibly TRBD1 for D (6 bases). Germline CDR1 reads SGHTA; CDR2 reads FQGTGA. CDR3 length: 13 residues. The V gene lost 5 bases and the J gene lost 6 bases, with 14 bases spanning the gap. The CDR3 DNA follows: TGTGCCAGCAGCGTGACAGGCGCTGGCGAGCAGTACTTC. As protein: CASSVTGAGEQYF.

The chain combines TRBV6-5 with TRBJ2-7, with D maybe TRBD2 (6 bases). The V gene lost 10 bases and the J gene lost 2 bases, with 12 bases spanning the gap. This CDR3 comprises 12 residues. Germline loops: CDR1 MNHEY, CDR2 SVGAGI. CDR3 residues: CATLGGAYEQYF. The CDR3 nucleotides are TGTGCCACCCTTGGAGGGGCCTACGAGCAGTACTTC.

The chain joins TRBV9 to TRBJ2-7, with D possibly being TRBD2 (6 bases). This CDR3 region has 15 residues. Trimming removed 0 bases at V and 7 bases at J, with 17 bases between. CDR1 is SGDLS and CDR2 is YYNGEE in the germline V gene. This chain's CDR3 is CASSVVGTNGGEQYF. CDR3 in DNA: TGTGCCAGCAGCGTAGTCGGGACCAACGGGGGTGAGCAGTACTTC.